The clone carrying this T cell receptor beta chain appeared many times. This sample is part of a study of T-cell reconstitution after alpha-beta-depleted transplantation in children. The authors prepared the TCRbeta library with unique molecular identifiers. TCRdb passed the PCR reads through MiXCR, listing each CDR3 protein once. The table includes around 340,000 distinct CDR3 sequences, roughly 14% detected once. This specimen consisted of PBMCs, obtained from the stem cell graft. The TCR was taken from a human donor who donated a stem cell graft to a child with Fanconi anemia.

The CDR3 here is CSARDPLQGTYTEAFF. CDR3 coding DNA: TGCAGTGCTAGAGATCCTTTACAGGGGACTTATACTGAAGCTTTCTTT. The rearrangement joins TRBV20-1 to TRBJ1-1; TRBD1 matches at 7 bases. CDR3 length equals 16 residues. Looked up from germline, CDR1 is DFQATT and CDR2 is SNEGSKA (reference sequence). V lost 0 bases, J lost 5 bases, and 12 bases stayed unmatched.